This TCR beta chain emerged from a study of blood T cell repertoires in COVID-19. About the study: COVID-19 samples, acute and convalescent, were from the United States, Italy and Spain. T cells, B-cell-depleted T cells, or PBMCs provided the cDNA or gDNA that served as material.

Original data processing: Estimated nucleated cell counts came from reference gene primer amplification. This table comes from immunoSEQ multiplex PCR, and its TCRdb copy is limited to in-frame clones, with some not included. Clone size and V and J calls were adopted from that table, with D and trimming inferred from the DNA. The sample lists just over 75,000 clones, approximately 84% seen once, with around 5.8% in the top ten. There are 18 residues in the CDR3. The junction had 21 bases not matched to a gene; V was cut back by 7 bases and J by 4 bases. CDR1 is LNHDA and CDR2 is SQIVND in the germline V gene (reference sequence).

The sample comprised peripheral blood. V gene TRBV19 combines with J gene TRBJ2-7; 8 bases match TRBD1. The origin of this receptor is a man aged 55 to 70 with active or convalescent COVID-19. This CDR3 is CASKPGTAGGLGIYEQYF. CDR3 DNA sequence: TGTGCCAGTAAGCCAGGGACAGCAGGGGGCCTGGGAATATACGAGCAGTACTTC. Using reference TRBV19 and TRBJ2-7 for the parts outside the CDR3, the full variable domain is DGGITQSPKYLFRKEGQNVTLSCEQNLNHDAMYWYRQDPGQGLRLIYYSQIVNDFQKGDIAEGYSVSREKKESFPLTVTSAQKNPTAFYLCASKPGTAGGLGIYEQYFGPGTRLTVT.